Following are 18 T cell receptor beta chains from one sample sequenced in a study of technical replicates of blood from a few donors listed by TCRdb under 2017. The library came from the immunoSEQ multiplex PCR assay. Sourced from immuneACCESS, this table was stored by TCRdb with only in-frame sequences that have V and J called. A share of the clones is absent; for the studies checked, an unresolved V gene accounts for under half, and the remainder has no known explanation. The sample data list about 69,000 clones, and 80% to 90% of these were observed just once. Together, the top ten hold approximately 4.6% of the sample. Sequencing was carried out using PBMCs. The source of these receptors is a human donor in good health. Some clones in this sample may be carry-over from other donors' samples.

The gene calls are TRBV5-1 and TRBJ2-1; the D gene is possibly TRBD2 (6 bases). V dropped 0 bases and J dropped 7 bases, with 14 bases sitting between them. From germline, CDR1 is SGHRS and CDR2 YFSETQ. This CDR3 is 15 amino acids long. The CDR3 DNA is TGCGCCAGCAGCTTGGACGGAGGGCTTAGGAATGAGCAGTTCTTC. This sequence encodes CASSLDGGLRNEQFF.

This chain links TRBV6-6 with TRBJ2-3, with 9 bases matching TRBD2. Germline lookup yields CDR1 MNHNY and CDR2 SVGAGI (reference sequence). The CDR3 runs 15 residues. The ends lost 5 bases at V and 2 bases at J; junction bases unmatched: 5. The CDR3 is CASSKRGAYTDTQYF. The CDR3 bases are TGTGCCAGCAGTAAGCGGGGGGCGTACACAGATACGCAGTATTTT.

In nucleotides, the CDR3 is TGTGCCAGCAGATTAGACTCCCCGGCGCAGTATTTT. Translation gives CASRLDSPAQYF. The genes are TRBV2 and TRBJ2-3, with D unclear. The CDR3 runs 12 residues. Germline lookup yields CDR1 SNHLY and CDR2 FYNNEI. Trimming pared 6 bases from V and 10 bases from J, leaving 14 bases between.

The CDR3, as DNA: TGTGCCAGCAGCCAAGACAGGGGCTCCTACGAGCAGTACTTC. Translated: CASSQDRGSYEQYF. V usage is TRBV7-2 and J usage is TRBJ2-7; TRBD1 agrees at 8 bases. Germline assignment: CDR1 SGHTA and CDR2 FQGNSA. V was pared by 5 bases and J by 0 bases, with 3 bases of the junction left unmatched. The CDR3 has 14 amino acids.

The rearrangement links TRBV18 to TRBJ1-2; D is ambiguous. CDR3 length: 14 amino acids. The V gene lost 4 bases and the J gene lost 3 bases, with 12 bases spanning the gap. CDR1 and CDR2 (germline): KGHSH, LQKENI. The CDR3 bases are TGTGCCAGCTCACTTCGTGGGCCCTACTATGGCTACACCTTC. It is translated as CASSLRGPYYGYTF.

The rearrangement joins TRBV21-1 to TRBJ2-7; the table's TRBD1 call for D was not verified on the DNA. TRBV21-1 is a pseudogene segment. The CDR3 sequence is 11 residues long. The CDR3 sequence: CAGQKNYEQYF. CDR3 DNA sequence: TGTGCCGGACAGAAAAACTACGAGCAGTACTTC.

The chain couples TRBV4-3 to TRBJ2-1; tentatively, D is TRBD1 (5 bases). The CDR3 extends over 13 amino acids. CDR1 is LGHNA and CDR2 is YSLEER in the germline V gene. Trimming pared 0 bases from V and 9 bases from J, leaving 9 bases between. The CDR3 region is CASSQDLRGEQFF. DNA for the CDR3: TGCGCCAGCAGCCAAGATTTAAGGGGTGAGCAGTTCTTC.

This chain uses TRBV7-9 with TRBJ2-7, with 14 bases identical to TRBD2. Germline V gene lookup returns CDR1 SEHNR and CDR2 FQNEAQ (reference sequence). After removal of 5 bases from V and 0 bases from J, the junction contained 6 bases not matched to a gene. The CDR3 extends over 17 amino acids. CDR3 DNA sequence: TGTGCCAGCAGCCGGGGACTAGCGGGGGCCATCTCCTACGAGCAGTACTTC. Residues: CASSRGLAGAISYEQYF.

This chain uses TRBV6-1 with TRBJ1-1; D may be TRBD1 (6 bases). The CDR3 has 13 residues. Germline V CDR1 and CDR2: MNHNS, SASEGT. V was pared by 6 bases and J by 7 bases, with 15 bases between. CDR3 DNA: TGTGCCAGCAGCACAGGGCCCGGAGGTGAAGCTTTCTTT. Amino acids: CASSTGPGGEAFF.

The rearrangement uses TRBV25-1 and TRBJ1-3; unclear D gene. Germline CDR1 is MGHDK and CDR2 is SYGVNS. This CDR3 region has 13 residues. The germline V and J ends were trimmed by 9 bases and 0 bases, with 9 bases remaining between them. CDR3 in amino acids: CASSGFSGNTIYF. CDR3 DNA: TGTGCCAGTTCAGGCTTCTCTGGAAACACCATATATTTT.

The chain joins TRBV6-1 to TRBJ2-7, with 8 bases aligning to TRBD2. The CDR3 loop spans 15 amino acids. Germline CDR1 reads MNHNS; CDR2 reads SASEGT. Trimming at V came to 3 bases and at J to 4 bases, leaving 8 bases not matched to a gene. The CDR3 DNA sequence: TGTGCCAGCAGTGACCCGACTAGCGCGAATTACGAGCAGTACTTC. Encoded protein: CASSDPTSANYEQYF.

The chain uses TRBV18 and TRBJ2-1, with 12 positions matching TRBD2. The V segment lost 8 bases and the J segment 6 bases; nucleotides outside the gene matches: 5. Germline V gene sequence: CDR1 KGHSH, CDR2 LQKENI. This CDR3 contains 14 residues. CDR3 in DNA: TGTGCCAGCCGACTAGCGGGAGCCCCCAATGAGCAGTTCTTC. This codes for CASRLAGAPNEQFF.

The chain uses TRBV4-3 and TRBJ1-4, with D possibly TRBD1 on 6 matching bases. Germline CDR1 reads LGHNA; CDR2 reads YSLEER. V lost 0 bases, J lost 7 bases, and 12 bases lay in between. The length of the CDR3 is 15 residues. The CDR3 here is CASSQDRRTAEKLFF. CDR3 bases: TGCGCCAGCAGCCAAGATAGGAGGACAGCTGAAAAACTGTTTTTT.

This chain uses TRBV30 with TRBJ2-7; D gene unclear. The ends were cut back, 2 bases at V and 0 bases at J, with 5 bases in the middle. Germline V gene data show CDR1 as GTSNPN and CDR2 as SVGIG (reference sequence). The CDR3 covers 12 residues. CDR3 in DNA: TGTGCCTGGAGTCCGGTCTCCTACGAGCAGTACTTC. This translates into CAWSPVSYEQYF.

The gene calls are TRBV20-1 and TRBJ1-4; TRBD1 is a possible D gene (6 bases). There are 11 residues in the CDR3. CDR1 and CDR2 from the germline V gene are DFQATT and SNEGSKA (reference sequence). V dropped 3 bases and J dropped 13 bases, with 12 bases sitting between them. Here the CDR3 DNA reads TGCAGTGCTAGGGACAGACAGAGACTGTTTTTT. This encodes CSARDRQRLFF.

This chain connects TRBV19 to TRBJ2-1; D may be TRBD2 (5 bases). V lost 3 bases to trimming and J lost 7 bases, with 25 bases between them. The CDR3 is 18 amino acids. Germline CDR1 LNHDA, CDR2 SQIVND (reference sequence). The CDR3 nucleotides read TGTGCCAGTAGTATGGTAGGGTCGGTCCGAGGGCGAGGTAATGAGCAGTTCTTC. Translating it yields CASSMVGSVRGRGNEQFF.

The table lists this clone with a count of one. This chain joins TRBV4-3 and TRBJ1-2, with a possible D match to TRBD1 (5 bases). From germline, CDR1 is LGHNA and CDR2 YSLEER. The V gene lost 0 bases and the J gene lost 8 bases, with 13 bases spanning the gap. The CDR3 has 14 amino acids. The chain's CDR3 is CASSQDLSGYGYTF. CDR3 sequence (DNA): TGCGCCAGCAGCCAAGATCTTTCAGGGTACGGCTACACCTTC.

CDR3 nucleotide sequence: TGTGCCAGCAGCGCTATTGGGGGGACTGAAGCTTTCTTT. Translating gives CASSAIGGTEAFF. The chain links TRBV7-2 to TRBJ1-1; weak D call: TRBD1 (5 bases). Germline values: CDR1 SGHTA, CDR2 FQGNSA. The length of the CDR3 is 13 residues. Trimming left V 5 bases short and J 5 bases short, with 12 bases between.